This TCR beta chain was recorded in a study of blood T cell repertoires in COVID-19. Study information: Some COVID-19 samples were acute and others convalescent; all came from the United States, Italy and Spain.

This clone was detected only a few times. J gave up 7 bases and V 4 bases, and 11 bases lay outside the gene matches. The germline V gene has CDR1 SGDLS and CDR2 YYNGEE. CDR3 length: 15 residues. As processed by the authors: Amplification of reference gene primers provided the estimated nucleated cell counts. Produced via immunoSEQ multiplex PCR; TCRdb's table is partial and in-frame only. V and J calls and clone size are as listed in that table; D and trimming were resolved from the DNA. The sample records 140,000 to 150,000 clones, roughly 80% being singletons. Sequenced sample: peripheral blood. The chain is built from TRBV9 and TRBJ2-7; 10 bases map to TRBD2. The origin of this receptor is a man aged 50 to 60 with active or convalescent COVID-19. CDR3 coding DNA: TGTGCCAGCAGCCAAATCGGGGTAGCGGGAGGAGAGCAGTACTTC. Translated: CASSQIGVAGGEQYF.